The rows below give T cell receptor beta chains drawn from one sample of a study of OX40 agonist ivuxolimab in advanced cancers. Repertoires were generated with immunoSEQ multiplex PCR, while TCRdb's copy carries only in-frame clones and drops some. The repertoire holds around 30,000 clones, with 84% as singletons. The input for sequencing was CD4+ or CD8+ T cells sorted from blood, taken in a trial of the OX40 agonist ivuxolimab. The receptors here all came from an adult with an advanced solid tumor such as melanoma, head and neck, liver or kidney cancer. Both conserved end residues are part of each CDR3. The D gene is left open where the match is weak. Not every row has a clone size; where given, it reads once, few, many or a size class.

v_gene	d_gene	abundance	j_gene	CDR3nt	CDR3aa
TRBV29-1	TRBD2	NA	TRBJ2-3	TGCAGCGTTGAAGGGTCAGTAGCGGGGGGGCTAGCAGATACGCAGTATTTT	CSVEGSVAGGLADTQYF
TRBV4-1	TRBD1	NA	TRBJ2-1	TGCGCCAGCAGCCAAGTCGGGACAGCAGAGCAGTTCTTC	CASSQVGTAEQFF
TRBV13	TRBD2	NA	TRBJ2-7	TGTGCCAGCAGCCCTGGACTAGCGGGGACCTACGAGCAGTACTTC	CASSPGLAGTYEQYF
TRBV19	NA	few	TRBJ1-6	TGTGCCAGTAGTATGGACAGCTATAATTCACCCCTCCACTTT	CASSMDSYNSPLHF
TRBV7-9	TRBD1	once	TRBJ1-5	TGTGCCAGCAGCCCGGACAGGGAGTATCAGCCCCAGCATTTT	CASSPDREYQPQHF
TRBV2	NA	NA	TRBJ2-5	TGTGCCAGCAGTGAGAAGAATATAGCGTACCAAGAGACCCAGTACTTC	CASSEKNIAYQETQYF
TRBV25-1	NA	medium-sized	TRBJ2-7	TGTGCCAGCAGTGACTCCTACGAGCAGTACTTC	CASSDSYEQYF
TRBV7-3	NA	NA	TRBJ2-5	TGTGCCAGCAGCTTAGGGGGGAAGGAGACCCAGTACTTC	CASSLGGKETQYF
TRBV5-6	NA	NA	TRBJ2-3	TGTGCCAGCAGCTTGGGGGTAGTTGAGACAGATACGCAGTATTTT	CASSLGVVETDTQYF
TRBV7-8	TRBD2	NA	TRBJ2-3	TGTGCCAGCAGTTCCGGCGGGGGGGGCACAGATACGCAGTATTTT	CASSSGGGGTDTQYF
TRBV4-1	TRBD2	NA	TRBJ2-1	TGCGCCAGCAGCCAAGGAGTCAGCGGGAGGGGTCTCTACAATGAGCAGTTCTTC	CASSQGVSGRGLYNEQFF
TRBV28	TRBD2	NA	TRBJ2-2	TGTGCCAGCAGTTTTGCAATAGCGGGAGAGACCGGGGAGCTGTTTTTT	CASSFAIAGETGELFF
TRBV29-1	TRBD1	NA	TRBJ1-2	TGCAGCGTTGATATGGGGACAGGCTATGGCTACACCTTC	CSVDMGTGYGYTF
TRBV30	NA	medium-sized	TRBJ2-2	TGTGCCTGGAACCCATGGGAGGCCGGGGAGCTGTTTTTT	CAWNPWEAGELFF
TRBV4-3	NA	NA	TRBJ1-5	TGCGCCAGCAGCCAAGATCTTGATCAGCCCCAGCATTTT	CASSQDLDQPQHF
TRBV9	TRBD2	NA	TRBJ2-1	TGTGCCAGCAGCTTATCGAGCGGGGGCTCCTACAATGAGCAGTTCTTC	CASSLSSGGSYNEQFF
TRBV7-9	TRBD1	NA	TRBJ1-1	TGTGCCAGCAGCACGGGACAGCTATACACTGAAGCTTTCTTT	CASSTGQLYTEAFF
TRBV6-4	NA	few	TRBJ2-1	TGTGCCAGCAGTGAACAGGGGGGGGGATACAATGAGCAGTTCTTC	CASSEQGGGYNEQFF
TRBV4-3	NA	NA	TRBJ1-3	TGCGCCAGCAGCACATCCGAGGGGAACACCATATATTTT	CASSTSEGNTIYF
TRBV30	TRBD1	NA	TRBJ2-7	TGTGCCTGGAGCGACAGGGGCATCTCCTACGAGCAGTACTTC	CAWSDRGISYEQYF
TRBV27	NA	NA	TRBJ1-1	TGTGCCAGCAGTTCTTTGGGTGAAGGCGGGACTGAAGCTTTCTTT	CASSSLGEGGTEAFF
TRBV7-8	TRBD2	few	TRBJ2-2	TGTGCCAGCAGCTTATGGCCCGGGACTAGCGGGGGTATGGCCGGGGAGCTGTTTTTT	CASSLWPGTSGGMAGELFF
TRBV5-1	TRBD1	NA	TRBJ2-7	TGCGCCAGCAGCCCATCCGGGACAGGGGGCCACGAGCAGTACTTC	CASSPSGTGGHEQYF
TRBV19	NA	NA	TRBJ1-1	TGTGCCAGTAGTATACCGGGAAGGGTAACTGAAGCTTTCTTT	CASSIPGRVTEAFF
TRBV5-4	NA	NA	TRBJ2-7	TGTGCCAGCAGCTTGAAAGCGGGACACTCCTACGAGCAGTACTTC	CASSLKAGHSYEQYF
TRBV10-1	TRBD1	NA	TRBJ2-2	TGCGCCAGCAATAACAGGGGTCGCACCGGGGAGCTGTTTTTT	CASNNRGRTGELFF
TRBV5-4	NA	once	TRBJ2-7	TGTGCCAGCAGCCCGGGACCGGGAAACTACGAGCAGTACTTC	CASSPGPGNYEQYF
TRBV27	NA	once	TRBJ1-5	TGTGCCAGCAGTTCCTCGCCGGCAGGCAATCAGCCCCAGCATTTT	CASSSSPAGNQPQHF
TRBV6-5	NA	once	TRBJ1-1	TGTGCCAGCAGTTACTCTGAGGTGGGGGAAGCTTTCTTT	CASSYSEVGEAFF
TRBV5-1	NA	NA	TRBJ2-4	TGCGCCAGCAGCTTGTCCCTAGCCAAAAACATTCAGTACTTC	CASSLSLAKNIQYF
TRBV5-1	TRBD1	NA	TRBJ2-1	TGCGCCAGCAGCTGGGGGACAGGGGACAATGAGCAGTTCTTC	CASSWGTGDNEQFF
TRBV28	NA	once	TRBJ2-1	TGTGCCAGCAGTTTTATACGGGAGATCGATGAGCAGTTCTTC	CASSFIREIDEQFF
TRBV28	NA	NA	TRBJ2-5	TGTGCCAGCAGGGGGGCGGACCGGGGCGACGAGACCCAGTACTTC	CASRGADRGDETQYF
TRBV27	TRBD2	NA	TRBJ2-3	TGTGCCAGCAGTGGAAGCGGGGGGGCCGCAGATACGCAGTATTTT	CASSGSGGAADTQYF
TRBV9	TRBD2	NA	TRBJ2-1	TGTGCCAGCAGCACAACTAGCGGCAATGAGCAGTTCTTC	CASSTTSGNEQFF
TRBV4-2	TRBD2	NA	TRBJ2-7	TGTGCCAGCAGCCAAGATAAGACATCAGCGGGAGTAGACGAGCAGTACTTC	CASSQDKTSAGVDEQYF
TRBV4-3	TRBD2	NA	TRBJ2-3	TGCGCCAGCAGCCAAGAAACAGCGGGGGGGGTAGATACGCAGTATTTT	CASSQETAGGVDTQYF
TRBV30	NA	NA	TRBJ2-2	TGTGCCTGTGGGTTGCTGGTCGGGGAGCTGTTTTTT	CACGLLVGELFF
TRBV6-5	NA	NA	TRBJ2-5	TGTGCCAGCAGTTACGACAGTCAAGAGACCCAGTACTTC	CASSYDSQETQYF
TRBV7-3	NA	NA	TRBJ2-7	TGTGCCAGCAGCCCCATTGGCTACGAGCAGTACTTC	CASSPIGYEQYF
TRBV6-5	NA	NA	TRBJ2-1	TGTGCCAGCAGTTACTGGCCAGCCTCCTACAATGAGCAGTTCTTC	CASSYWPASYNEQFF
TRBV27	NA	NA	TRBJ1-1	TGTGCCAGCAGTTTCGCAGGGGAAGCTTTCTTT	CASSFAGEAFF
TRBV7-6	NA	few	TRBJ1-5	TGTGCCAGCAGCTCTACAGGAAATAGCAATCAGCCCCAGCATTTT	CASSSTGNSNQPQHF
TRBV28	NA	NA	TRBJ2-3	TGTGCCAGCAGTTTGACGGGAGACACAGATACGCAGTATTTT	CASSLTGDTDTQYF